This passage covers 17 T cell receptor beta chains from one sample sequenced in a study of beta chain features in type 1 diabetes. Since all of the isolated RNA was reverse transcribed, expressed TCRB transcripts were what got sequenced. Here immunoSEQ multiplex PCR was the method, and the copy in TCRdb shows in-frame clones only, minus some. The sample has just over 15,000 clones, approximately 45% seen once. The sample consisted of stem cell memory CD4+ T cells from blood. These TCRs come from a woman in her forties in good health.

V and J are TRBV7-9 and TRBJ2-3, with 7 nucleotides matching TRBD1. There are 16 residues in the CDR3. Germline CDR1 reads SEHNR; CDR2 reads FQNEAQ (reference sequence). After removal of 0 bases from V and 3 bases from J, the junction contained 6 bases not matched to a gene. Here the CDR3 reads CASSLAVGGRTDTQYF. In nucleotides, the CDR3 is TGTGCCAGCAGCTTAGCGGTAGGGGGCAGAACAGATACGCAGTATTTT.

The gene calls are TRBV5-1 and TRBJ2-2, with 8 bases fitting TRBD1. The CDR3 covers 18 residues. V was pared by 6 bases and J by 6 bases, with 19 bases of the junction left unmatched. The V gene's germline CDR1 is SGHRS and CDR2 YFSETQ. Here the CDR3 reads CASTHQSGSTGVAGELFF. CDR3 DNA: TGCGCCAGCACGCATCAGTCCGGATCGACAGGGGTTGCCGGGGAGCTGTTTTTT.

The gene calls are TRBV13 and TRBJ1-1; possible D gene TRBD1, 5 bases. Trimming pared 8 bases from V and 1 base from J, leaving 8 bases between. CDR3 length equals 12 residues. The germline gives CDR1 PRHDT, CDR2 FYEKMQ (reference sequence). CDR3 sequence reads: CASARGNTEAFF. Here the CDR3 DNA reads TGTGCCAGCGCAAGGGGGAACACTGAAGCTTTCTTT.

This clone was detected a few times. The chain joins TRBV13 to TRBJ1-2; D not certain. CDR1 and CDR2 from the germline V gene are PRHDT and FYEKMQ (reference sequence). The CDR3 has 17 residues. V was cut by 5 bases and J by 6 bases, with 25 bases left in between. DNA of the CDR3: TGTGCCAGCAGCCTAAGAGCGAATGGATTAGGGAGCGATGGCTACACCTTC. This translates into CASSLRANGLGSDGYTF. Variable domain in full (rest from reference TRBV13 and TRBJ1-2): AAGVIQSPRHLIKEKRETATLKCYPIPRHDTVYWYQQGPGQDPQFLISFYEKMQSDKGSIPDRFSAQQFSDYHSELNMSSLELGDSALYFCASSLRANGLGSDGYTFGSGTRLTVV.

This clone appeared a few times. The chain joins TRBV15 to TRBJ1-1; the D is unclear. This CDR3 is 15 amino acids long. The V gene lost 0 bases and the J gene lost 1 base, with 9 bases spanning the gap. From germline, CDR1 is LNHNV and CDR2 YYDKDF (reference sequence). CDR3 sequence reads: CATSRERLGNTEAFF. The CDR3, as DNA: TGTGCCACCAGCAGAGAGCGGTTGGGGAACACTGAAGCTTTCTTT.

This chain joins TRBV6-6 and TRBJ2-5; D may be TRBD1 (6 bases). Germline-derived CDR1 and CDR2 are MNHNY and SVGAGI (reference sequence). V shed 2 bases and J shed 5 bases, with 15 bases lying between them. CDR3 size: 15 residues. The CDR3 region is CASSYPAGAAETQYF. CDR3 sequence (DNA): TGTGCCAGCAGTTACCCGGCAGGGGCAGCGGAGACCCAGTACTTC.

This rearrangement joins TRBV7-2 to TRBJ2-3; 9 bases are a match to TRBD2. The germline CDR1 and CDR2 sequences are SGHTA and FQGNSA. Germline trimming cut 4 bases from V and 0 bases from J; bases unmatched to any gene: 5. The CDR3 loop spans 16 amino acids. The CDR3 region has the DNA TGTGCCAGCAGCTCCCGACTAGCGGAGAGCACAGATACGCAGTATTTT. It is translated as CASSSRLAESTDTQYF.

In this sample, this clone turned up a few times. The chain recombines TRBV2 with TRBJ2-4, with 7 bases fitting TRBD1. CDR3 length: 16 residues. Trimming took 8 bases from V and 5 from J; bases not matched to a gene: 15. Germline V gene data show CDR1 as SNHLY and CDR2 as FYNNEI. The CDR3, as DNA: TGTGCCAGCCATGGTTTTAGCCGGGACAGCCAAAACATTCAGTACTTC. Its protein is CASHGFSRDSQNIQYF.

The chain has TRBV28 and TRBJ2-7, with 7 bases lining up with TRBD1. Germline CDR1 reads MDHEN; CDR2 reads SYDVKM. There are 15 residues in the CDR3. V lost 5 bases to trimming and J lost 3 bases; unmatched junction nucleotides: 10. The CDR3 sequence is CASSPPGQNSYEQYF. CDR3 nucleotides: TGTGCCAGCAGTCCCCCGGGACAGAACAGCTACGAGCAGTACTTC.

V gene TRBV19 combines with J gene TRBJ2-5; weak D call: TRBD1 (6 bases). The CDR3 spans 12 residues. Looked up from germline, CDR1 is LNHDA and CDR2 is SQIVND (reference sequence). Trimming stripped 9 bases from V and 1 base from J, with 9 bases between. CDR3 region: CASRGTQETQYF. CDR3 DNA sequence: TGTGCCAGCAGGGGTACCCAAGAGACCCAGTACTTC.

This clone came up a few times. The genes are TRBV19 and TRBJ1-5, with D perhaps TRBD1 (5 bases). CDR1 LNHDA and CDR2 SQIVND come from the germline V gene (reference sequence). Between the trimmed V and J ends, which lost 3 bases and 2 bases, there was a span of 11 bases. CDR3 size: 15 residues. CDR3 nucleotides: TGTGCCAGTAGTATCCCAGGGCTGGGCAATCAGCCCCAGCATTTT. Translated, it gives CASSIPGLGNQPQHF.

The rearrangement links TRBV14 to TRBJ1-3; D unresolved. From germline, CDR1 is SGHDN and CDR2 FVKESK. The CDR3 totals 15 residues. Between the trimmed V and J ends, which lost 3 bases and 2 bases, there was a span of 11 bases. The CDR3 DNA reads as TGTGCCAGCAGCCACGGGTTGGTCGCTGGAAACACCATATATTTT. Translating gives CASSHGLVAGNTIYF. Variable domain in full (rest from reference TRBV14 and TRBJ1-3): EAGVTQFPSHSVIEKGQTVTLRCDPISGHDNLYWYRRVMGKEIKFLLHFVKESKQDESGMPNNRFLAERTGGTYSTLKVQPAELEDSGVYFCASSHGLVAGNTIYFGEGSWLTVV.

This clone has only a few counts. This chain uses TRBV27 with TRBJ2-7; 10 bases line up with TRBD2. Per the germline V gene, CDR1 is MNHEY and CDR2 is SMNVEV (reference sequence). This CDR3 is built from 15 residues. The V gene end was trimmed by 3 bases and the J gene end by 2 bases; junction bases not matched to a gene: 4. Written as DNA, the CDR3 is TGTGCCAGCAGTTTTCTAGCGGGGGAGACCTACGAGCAGTACTTC. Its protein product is CASSFLAGETYEQYF.

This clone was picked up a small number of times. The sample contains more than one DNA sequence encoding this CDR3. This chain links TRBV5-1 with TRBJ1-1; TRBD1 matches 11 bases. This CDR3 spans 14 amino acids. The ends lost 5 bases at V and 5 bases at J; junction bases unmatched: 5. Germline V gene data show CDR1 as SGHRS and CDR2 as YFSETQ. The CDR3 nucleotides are TGCGCCAGCAGTCCAGGACAGGGGGCGACTGAAGCTTTCTTT. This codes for CASSPGQGATEAFF.

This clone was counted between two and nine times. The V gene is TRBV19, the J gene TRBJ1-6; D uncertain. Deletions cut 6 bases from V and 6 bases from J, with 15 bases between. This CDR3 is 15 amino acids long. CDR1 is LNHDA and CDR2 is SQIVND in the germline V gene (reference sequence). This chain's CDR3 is CASSPDGGGNSPLHF. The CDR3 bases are TGTGCCAGTAGCCCGGACGGAGGCGGTAATTCACCCCTCCACTTT.

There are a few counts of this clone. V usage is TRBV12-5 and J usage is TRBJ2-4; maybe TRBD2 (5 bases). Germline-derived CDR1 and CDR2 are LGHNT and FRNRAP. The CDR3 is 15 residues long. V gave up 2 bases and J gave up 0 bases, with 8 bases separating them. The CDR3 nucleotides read TGTGCTAGTGGTTTGACCGGGATAGCCAAAAACATTCAGTACTTC. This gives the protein CASGLTGIAKNIQYF.

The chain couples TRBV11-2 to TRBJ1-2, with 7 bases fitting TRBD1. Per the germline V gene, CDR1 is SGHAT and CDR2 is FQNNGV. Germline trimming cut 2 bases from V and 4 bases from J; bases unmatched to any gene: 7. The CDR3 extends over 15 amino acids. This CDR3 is CASSLRQGVAYGYTF. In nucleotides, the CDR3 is TGTGCCAGCAGCTTAAGACAGGGAGTGGCCTATGGCTACACCTTC.